The 29 T cell receptor beta chains below come from one sample, sequenced in a study of shared clonotypes between healthy human individuals. Here immunoSEQ multiplex PCR was the method, and the copy in TCRdb shows in-frame clones only, minus some. Among over 2 million clones listed, about 95% were seen once. CD45RO-negative CD8 cells positively selected for CCR7 made up the naive population, which excluded terminally differentiated effector memory CD45RA+ cells. The sequencing input was naive CD8+ T cells sorted from blood. The source is a man between 18 and 35 years old in good health.

This clone has a single count. Other DNA variants within this sample encode the same CDR3. The chain joins TRBV9 to TRBJ2-1; 7 bases map to TRBD2. This CDR3 contains 14 residues. J gave up 5 bases and V 0 bases, and 2 bases lay outside the gene matches. CDR1 and CDR2 (germline): SGDLS, YYNGEE. CDR3 sequence: CASSVGEGNNEQFF. The CDR3 bases are TGTGCCAGCAGCGTAGGGGAGGGTAACAATGAGCAGTTCTTC.

The gene calls are TRBV5-6 and TRBJ2-5; 7 nucleotides agree with TRBD1. The germline V gene encodes CDR1 SGHDT and CDR2 YYEEEE. V was pared by 5 bases and J by 2 bases, with 9 bases of the junction left unmatched. This CDR3 contains 15 residues. DNA for the CDR3: TGTGCCAGCAGTTGGGACAGAGCCTTACAAGAGACCCAGTACTTC. This gives the protein CASSWDRALQETQYF.

This rearrangement joins TRBV9 to TRBJ1-1; the D is unclear. The V end was cut by 3 bases, the J end by 2 bases, with 8 bases between. Germline-derived CDR1 and CDR2 are SGDLS and YYNGEE. The length of the CDR3 is 13 residues. The CDR3 sequence: CASSAYSNTEAFF. In DNA form, the CDR3 reads TGTGCCAGCAGCGCTTACAGCAACACTGAAGCTTTCTTT.

V usage is TRBV7-8 and J usage is TRBJ2-1, with 14 positions matching TRBD2. The CDR3 has 17 amino acids. The germline gives CDR1 SGHVS, CDR2 FQNEAQ. The J segment lost 3 bases and the V segment lost 5 bases, leaving 6 bases of the junction unmatched. The CDR3 spells CASSRLAGGPVYNEQFF. The CDR3 coding sequence is TGTGCCAGCAGCCGACTAGCGGGAGGGCCGGTCTACAATGAGCAGTTCTTC. Supplemented by reference TRBV7-8 and TRBJ2-1, the full variable domain reads GAGVSQSPRYKVAKRGQDVALRCDPISGHVSLFWYQQALGQGPEFLTYFQNEAQLDKSGLPSDRFFAERPEGSVSTLKIQRTQQEDSAVYLCASSRLAGGPVYNEQFFGPGTRLTVL.

Note on this clone: Other DNA sequences from this sample encode an identical CDR3 as well. V usage is TRBV9 and J usage is TRBJ2-7; D remains unclear. V gave up 0 bases and J gave up 2 bases, with 12 bases separating them. Germline V lookup: CDR1 SGDLS, CDR2 YYNGEE. The CDR3 sequence is 15 residues long. CDR3 loop: CASSVEAGPAYEQYF. CDR3 bases: TGTGCCAGCAGCGTAGAGGCAGGACCAGCCTACGAGCAGTACTTC. Variable domain in full (rest from reference TRBV9 and TRBJ2-7): DSGVTQTPKHLITATGQRVTLRCSPRSGDLSVYWYQQSLDQGLQFLIQYYNGEERAKGNILERFSAQQFPDLHSELNLSSLELGDSALYFCASSVEAGPAYEQYFGPGTRLTVT.

The chain has TRBV29-1 and TRBJ1-1, with D tentatively TRBD1 (6 bases). The germline gives CDR1 SQVTM, CDR2 ANQGSEA. The CDR3 extends over 14 amino acids. Trimming cost V 5 bases and J 1 base, with 14 bases left between them. CDR3 in amino acids: CSVLGGRENTEAFF. DNA for the CDR3: TGCAGCGTTTTGGGGGGCAGGGAGAACACTGAAGCTTTCTTT.

The chain has TRBV5-6 and TRBJ2-7, with TRBD2 identical over 9 bases. The CDR3 sequence is 13 residues long. Germline-derived CDR1 and CDR2 are SGHDT and YYEEEE. The V gene end was trimmed by 6 bases and the J gene end by 5 bases; junction bases not matched to a gene: 6. The DNA for the CDR3 is TGTGCCAGCACCGCGGGAGGGTCCCACGAGCAGTACTTC. Its protein product is CASTAGGSHEQYF. The variable domain in full, with the rest retrieved from reference TRBV5-6 and TRBJ2-7, is DAGVTQSPTHLIKTRGQQVTLRCSPKSGHDTVSWYQQALGQGPQFIFQYYEEEERQRGNFPDRFSGHQFPNYSSELNVNALLLGDSALYLCASTAGGSHEQYFGPGTRLTVT.

CDR3 sequence (DNA): TGTGCCAGCAGTGAAGCGCGTAGTAGCGCCAACTCCTACGAGCAGTACTTC. Its protein product is CASSEARSSANSYEQYF. The V call is TRBV2, the J call TRBJ2-7, with D possibly matching TRBD2 (5 bases). The CDR3 loop spans 17 amino acids. Germline values: CDR1 SNHLY, CDR2 FYNNEI. V dropped 0 bases and J dropped 0 bases, with 15 bases sitting between them. The variable domain in full, completed from reference TRBV2 and TRBJ2-7, reads EPEVTQTPSHQVTQMGQEVILRCVPISNHLYFYWYRQILGQKVEFLVSFYNNEISEKSEIFDDQFSVERPDGSNFTLKIRSTKLEDSAMYFCASSEARSSANSYEQYFGPGTRLTVT.

The chain links TRBV2 to TRBJ2-7, with D possibly TRBD1 on 6 matching bases. The CDR3 consists of 13 residues. V gave up 7 bases and J gave up 2 bases, with 12 bases separating them. Germline V lookup: CDR1 SNHLY, CDR2 FYNNEI. CDR3 sequence (DNA): TGTGCCAGCACGGGGACACCTGCCTACGAGCAGTACTTC. This translates into CASTGTPAYEQYF.

J is TRBJ2-1 and V is TRBV4-1; possible D gene TRBD1, 5 bases. V dropped 1 base and J dropped 3 bases, with 10 bases sitting between them. In germline, CDR1 is MGHRA, CDR2 YSYEKL. The CDR3 has 15 amino acids. The CDR3 nucleotides read TGCGCCAGCAGCCAAGCTCAGGGTAACTACAATGAGCAGTTCTTC. As protein: CASSQAQGNYNEQFF.

V gene TRBV4-1 combines with J gene TRBJ1-2; weak D call: TRBD1 (6 bases). Deletions cut 2 bases from V and 4 bases from J, with 20 bases between. Germline V CDR1 and CDR2: MGHRA, YSYEKL. CDR3 length: 17 residues. CDR3 sequence: CASSQQYMGHESYGYTF. CDR3 nucleotide sequence: TGCGCCAGCAGCCAACAGTATATGGGACACGAGAGCTATGGCTACACCTTC.

This chain links TRBV25-1 with TRBJ1-5; D is unresolved. V was cut by 4 bases and J by 8 bases, with 12 bases left in between. Germline V lookup: CDR1 MGHDK, CDR2 SYGVNS. CDR3 length: 13 amino acids. CDR3 DNA: TGTGCCAGCAGTGCGGGAGGGCTTAAGCCCCAGCATTTT. This translates into CASSAGGLKPQHF.

V gene TRBV6-1 combines with J gene TRBJ1-5; D perhaps matches TRBD1 (5 bases). The germline V gene encodes CDR1 MNHNS and CDR2 SASEGT. V was cut by 3 bases and J by 3 bases, with 15 bases left in between. The CDR3 runs 16 residues. The CDR3 region is CASSEHGTLINQPQHF. In DNA, the CDR3 is TGTGCCAGCAGTGAGCACGGGACGCTAATCAATCAGCCCCAGCATTTT.

As to this clone: The same CDR3 arises from other DNA sequences in this sample as well. The V call is TRBV4-1, the J call TRBJ2-5, with D hard to call. The CDR3 loop spans 13 amino acids. Per the germline V gene, CDR1 is MGHRA and CDR2 is YSYEKL. V was cut by 0 bases and J by 5 bases, with 7 bases left in between. CDR3 loop: CASSQDTEETQYF. CDR3 in DNA: TGCGCCAGCAGCCAAGATACAGAGGAGACCCAGTACTTC.

The V gene is TRBV27, the J gene TRBJ2-1, with 8 bases fitting TRBD2. V lost 5 bases, J lost 4 bases, and 10 bases stayed unmatched. Germline V lookup: CDR1 MNHEY, CDR2 SMNVEV (reference sequence). CDR3 length: 16 amino acids. The CDR3 region has the DNA TGTGCCAGCAGTCCCCTGGAAGTAGCGGGATACAATGAGCAGTTCTTC. Protein product: CASSPLEVAGYNEQFF.

A note on this clone: The sample has other DNA sequences that encode this CDR3 too. This chain connects TRBV7-9 to TRBJ1-5; D is undetermined. The CDR3 has 14 residues. Trimming removed 1 base from V and 4 bases from J, with 8 bases in between. CDR1 and CDR2 from the germline V gene are SEHNR and FQNEAQ (reference sequence). This CDR3 reads CASSLGQPNQPQHF. The DNA for the CDR3 is TGTGCCAGCAGCTTAGGACAACCGAATCAGCCCCAGCATTTT. Combining the CDR3 with reference TRBV7-9 and TRBJ1-5 gives the whole variable domain DTGVSQNPRHKITKRGQNVTFRCDPISEHNRLYWYRQTLGQGPEFLTYFQNEAQLEKSRLLSDRFSAERPKGSFSTLEIQRTEQGDSAMYLCASSLGQPNQPQHFGDGTRLSIL.

The count of this clone is one. The J gene is TRBJ2-7, the V gene TRBV7-9; unclear D gene. CDR3 length: 14 amino acids. The germline V gene has CDR1 SEHNR and CDR2 FQNEAQ (reference sequence). The V end lost 1 base, the J end lost 4 bases, and 11 bases lay between the germline ends. The CDR3 region has the DNA TGTGCCAGCAGCTTAGGCGGAGCCAAATACGAGCAGTACTTC. This gives the protein CASSLGGAKYEQYF.

The chain couples TRBV7-9 to TRBJ2-7; D not resolved. V was cut by 2 bases and J by 2 bases, with 10 bases left in between. In germline, CDR1 is SEHNR, CDR2 FQNEAQ (reference sequence). This CDR3 region has 14 residues. Written as DNA, the CDR3 is TGTGCCAGCAGCTTATCCGCGGACCCCTACGAGCAGTACTTC. It yields the protein CASSLSADPYEQYF.

This clone was detected once. The identical CDR3 is also encoded by other nucleotide sequences in the sample. V usage is TRBV9 and J usage is TRBJ1-1, with D perhaps matching TRBD1 (6 bases). V was clipped by 4 bases and J by 4 bases, with 11 bases between them. The CDR3 is made up of 13 amino acids. Germline V lookup: CDR1 SGDLS, CDR2 YYNGEE. For the CDR3, the DNA is TGTGCCAGCAGCCTCCAAGGGGGCACTGAAGCTTTCTTT. Its protein product is CASSLQGGTEAFF.

This clone was counted a single time. The chain couples TRBV5-6 to TRBJ2-1; no firm D call. Germline lookup yields CDR1 SGHDT and CDR2 YYEEEE. This CDR3 contains 15 residues. Trimming took off 0 bases at V and 1 base at J, with 8 bases between the two ends. CDR3 in DNA: TGTGCCAGCAGCTTGGACGGGCCGTCCTACAATGAGCAGTTCTTC. This encodes CASSLDGPSYNEQFF.

The chain employs TRBV19 and TRBJ2-3; the match to TRBD1 covers 9 bases. After removal of 6 bases from V and 6 bases from J, the junction contained 13 bases not matched to a gene. This CDR3 is built from 16 residues. Germline V gene data show CDR1 as LNHDA and CDR2 as SQIVND (reference sequence). CDR3 amino acids: CASRITGTGSGDTQYF. The CDR3 region has the DNA TGTGCCAGTAGAATTACCGGGACAGGGTCCGGGGATACGCAGTATTTT.

The CDR3 DNA reads TGTGCCAGCAGCCCCGGGGTGGCGGGGCGGACTGAAGCTTTCTTT. Translated, it gives CASSPGVAGRTEAFF. The J gene is TRBJ1-1, the V gene TRBV5-4; a weak D match, TRBD1 (5 bases). Trimming left V 4 bases short and J 5 bases short, with 18 bases between. This CDR3 has 15 residues. Germline CDR1 and CDR2: SGHNT and YYREEE (reference sequence).

V gene TRBV4-1 combines with J gene TRBJ2-7, with 10 bases aligning to TRBD1. From germline, CDR1 is MGHRA and CDR2 YSYEKL. The J segment lost 5 bases and the V segment lost 0 bases, leaving 7 bases of the junction unmatched. The CDR3 covers 16 residues. The CDR3: CASSQDRTGGADEQYF. CDR3 DNA: TGCGCCAGCAGCCAAGATAGGACAGGGGGAGCAGACGAGCAGTACTTC.

The rearrangement links TRBV10-3 to TRBJ2-3; 7 bases agree with TRBD2. V lost 3 bases to trimming and J lost 6 bases; unmatched junction nucleotides: 12. This CDR3 has 16 residues. Germline V gene lookup returns CDR1 ENHRY and CDR2 SYGVKD. CDR3 sequence reads: CAISDRRAGDVDTQYF. CDR3 in DNA: TGTGCCATCAGTGATAGAAGGGCGGGAGATGTGGATACGCAGTATTTT.

V gene TRBV9 combines with J gene TRBJ2-3, with D unclear. There are 14 residues in the CDR3. Germline assignment: CDR1 SGDLS and CDR2 YYNGEE. V lost 2 bases to trimming and J lost 2 bases, with 9 bases between them. The CDR3 DNA sequence: TGTGCCAGCAGCGTCAGTAGGATCACAGATACGCAGTATTTT. Translated: CASSVSRITDTQYF.

This chain joins TRBV7-9 and TRBJ1-6; the D gene is possibly TRBD1 (5 bases). CDR1 SEHNR and CDR2 FQNEAQ come from the germline V gene (reference sequence). The CDR3 is made up of 16 amino acids. V was pared by 2 bases and J by 3 bases, with 11 bases between. The CDR3 sequence is CASSLSREFYNSPLHF. The CDR3 DNA follows: TGTGCCAGCAGCTTATCCAGGGAATTCTATAATTCACCCCTCCACTTT.

The chain combines TRBV11-2 with TRBJ2-7; the match to TRBD1 covers 8 bases. Germline CDR1 is SGHAT and CDR2 is FQNNGV. Unmatched junction bases numbered 4, after V lost 5 bases and J lost 4 bases. The CDR3 length is 13 residues. The CDR3 here is CASSRGQGYEQYF. The CDR3 DNA sequence: TGTGCCAGCAGCAGAGGACAGGGTTACGAGCAGTACTTC. The full variable domain, its missing parts supplied by reference TRBV11-2 and TRBJ2-7, is EAGVAQSPRYKIIEKRQSVAFWCNPISGHATLYWYQQILGQGPKLLIQFQNNGVVDDSQLPKDRFSAERLKGVDSTLKIQPAKLEDSAVYLCASSRGQGYEQYFGPGTRLTVT.

The V call is TRBV29-1, the J call TRBJ2-5; perhaps TRBD2 as D (6 bases). Germline CDR1 SQVTM, CDR2 ANQGSEA. Trimming removed 3 bases at V and 5 bases at J, with 10 bases between. This CDR3 is 12 amino acids long. This CDR3 is CSVDLAQETQYF. Here the CDR3 DNA reads TGCAGCGTTGACCTAGCGCAGGAGACCCAGTACTTC.

V and J are TRBV7-8 and TRBJ1-5, with 9 bases fitting TRBD1. The CDR3 extends over 15 amino acids. Germline V gene sequence: CDR1 SGHVS, CDR2 FQNEAQ. The trim removed 6 bases at V and 5 bases at J, leaving 8 bases unmatched. CDR3 region: CASSSGTGQDQPQHF. The CDR3 nucleotides read TGTGCCAGCAGTTCCGGGACAGGGCAGGATCAGCCCCAGCATTTT.